This note documents a single T cell receptor (beta chain) sequence. Trimming removed 1 base from V and 2 bases from J, with 12 bases in between. CDR1 is SGHRS, CDR2 YFSETQ, per germline. The CDR3 is made up of 15 amino acids. The data belong to a study of molecular identifiers for immune sequencing clone quantification. TCRdb called the PCR reads again in MiXCR, with one record for every CDR3 protein. The sample has under 100,000 distinct CDR3 sequences, about 23% seen once. The sample was naive CD8+ T cells from blood, with Jurkat cell RNA spiked in. The subset is: FACS-sorted CD8+CD4-CCR7+CD45RA+ naive T cells. The gene calls are TRBV5-1 and TRBJ2-5; a weak D match, TRBD2 (5 bases). This clonotype originated in a human donor in good health. Some libraries in this study had Jurkat cell RNA spiked in. The CDR3 coding sequence is TGCGCCAGCAGCTTGTTTCAAGAGCGGCAAGAGACCCAGTACTTC. Amino acids: CASSLFQERQETQYF.